The present T cell receptor (beta chain) was sequenced within a study of T cell repertoires in cytomegalovirus infection (dated by TCRdb to between 2018 and 2021). About the study as a whole: Peptide stimulations targeted recently identified HLA-C-restricted CMV epitopes, whose presentation resists viral immunomodulation, together with well-studied HLA-B-restricted epitopes. Donor HLA type was relevant to the analysis, as public TCR beta signatures indicated carriage of CMV infection together with the matching HLA type. Results the study describes overall, beyond this receptor: In both this cohort and an independent roughly 400-donor cohort, the cumulative frequency of public TCR beta family members distinguished carriers of CMV infection plus the relevant HLA type. In the ex vivo response, HLA-C-restricted CMV-specific TCR beta clonotypes were dominant, and in two of eight donors the single most frequent clonotype came from this HLA-C-restricted group.

Instrument on record: Illumina HiSeq 1500. TCRdb ran its own pipeline on the public reads, namely fastp trimming at Q25 and MiXCR clone calling, and kept in-frame beta chains. All rows with the same CDR3 protein become a single entry with the most common DNA and genes. Counted in this sample were approximately 1,000,000 distinct CDR3 sequences; 31% of them appeared once. Roughly an eighth of the sample rests with the top ten. This clonotype was counted at least ten times. The antigen this receptor binds is unknown. Base-call qualities are not available, and no considerably larger clone is one nucleotide away. The treatment or condition label corresponds to: in vitro stimulation with specific CMV peptide epitopes to enrich CMV-specific T cells. The CDR3 contains 17 residues, cysteine and phenylalanine counted. The sequence is cut down to CDR3 DNA, 51 bases in frame from base 1. Germline trimming: 1 base from V, 2 bases from J; junction bases outside gene matches: 8. The germline V gene specifies SGHTA as CDR1 and FQGNSA as CDR2.

Recombination connected TRBV7-2 to TRBJ1-2, with 9 junctional bases fitting TRBD1. This TCR derives from a human donor in good health (CMV status not recorded). Some clones in this sample may be carry-over from other donors' samples. The specimen was cultured CD8+ T cells from PBMCs, collected from culture after CMV antigen stimulation. The DNA reads as follows: TGTGCCAGCAGCTTAGATTTCGGGACAGGGATCAACTATGGCTACACCTTC. Its protein reads: CASSLDFGTGINYGYTF.